This TCR beta chain was documented in a study of T cell responses to AZD1222 COVID-19 vaccine. The method was immunoSEQ multiplex PCR; TCRdb's version includes in-frame clones alone and lacks a portion of them. The table includes more than 100,000 clones, 87% detected once. The ends were cut back, 7 bases at V and 5 bases at J, with 6 bases in the middle. CDR1 and CDR2 (germline): WNHNN, SYGVQD (reference sequence). The CDR3 consists of 10 residues. The chain has TRBV10-1 and TRBJ2-7; D is unclear. The TCR comes from an adult in good health. The specimen comprised peripheral blood, sampled on day 0 of AZD1222 vaccination. As DNA, the CDR3 is TGCGCCAGCATCAGGCACGAGCAGTACTTC. Encoded protein: CASIRHEQYF.